The 10 T cell receptor beta chains presented below share a single source sample, sequenced in a study of PD-1 blockade in mismatch repair-deficient tumors. Assay used: immunoSEQ multiplex PCR; TCRdb lists only in-frame clones, some missing. The table has about 14,000 clones, roughly 82% seen once. The material sequenced was PBMCs, taken around 15 weeks after starting pembrolizumab. The receptor set was obtained from an adult with mismatch repair-deficient cancer.

In its sample, this clone was seen a few times. In DNA form, the CDR3 reads TGTGCCAGTAGTTTAGCGTCCTCCTACGAGCAGTACTTC. Its translation: CASSLASSYEQYF. J is TRBJ2-7 and V is TRBV19; D perhaps matches TRBD2 (5 bases). The CDR3 extends over 13 amino acids. Per the germline V gene, CDR1 is LNHDA and CDR2 is SQIVND (reference sequence). Deletions cut 5 bases from V and 0 bases from J, with 8 bases between.

The chain couples TRBV7-6 to TRBJ1-4, with 9 bases matching TRBD1. This CDR3 comprises 14 residues. CDR1 SGHVS and CDR2 FNYEAQ come from the germline V gene. V was clipped by 5 bases and J by 7 bases; unmatched bases: 5. CDR3: CASSRQGVGEKLFF. The DNA for the CDR3 is TGTGCCAGCAGCAGACAGGGGGTCGGTGAAAAACTGTTTTTT.

The V call is TRBV6-6, the J call TRBJ2-3, with 9 nucleotides matching TRBD1. CDR1 and CDR2 from the germline V gene are MNHNY and SVGAGI (reference sequence). The CDR3 loop spans 15 amino acids. V lost 8 bases, J lost 6 bases, and 12 bases stayed unmatched. The CDR3 bases are TGTGCCAGCCCCCCCGGGACAGGGAGTTTCGATACGCAGTATTTT. It codes for CASPPGTGSFDTQYF.

This clone has only a few counts. V gene TRBV13 combines with J gene TRBJ2-7; 8 nucleotides agree with TRBD1. V lost 2 bases, J lost 2 bases, and 5 bases stayed unmatched. Germline V gene data show CDR1 as PRHDT and CDR2 as FYEKMQ (reference sequence). The CDR3 is 15 residues long. The CDR3 reads CASSLTDRDPYEQYF. CDR3 DNA: TGTGCCAGCAGCTTAACGGACAGGGACCCCTACGAGCAGTACTTC.

In regard to this clone: At one end the junction does not follow the germline gene, possibly because of a read error. The chain couples TRBV27 to TRBJ2-1; weak D call: TRBD2 (6 bases). Germline lookup yields CDR1 MNHEY and CDR2 SMNVEV (reference sequence). The CDR3 contains 15 residues. This CDR3 reads CASILRAVGGSEQFF. As DNA, the CDR3 is TGTGCCAGCATTTTAAGGGCGGTGGGGGGTAGTGAGCAGTTCTTC.

This rearrangement joins TRBV6-5 to TRBJ2-6; D is ambiguous. V lost 6 bases, J lost 0 bases, and 9 bases lay in between. From germline, CDR1 is MNHEY and CDR2 SVGAGI. The CDR3 has 15 amino acids. In DNA form, the CDR3 reads TGTGCCAGCAGCCCGGTCGGCTCTGGGGCCAACGTCCTGACTTTC. Translation gives CASSPVGSGANVLTF.

The chain recombines TRBV5-1 with TRBJ2-7, with D possibly TRBD2 on 5 matching bases. Trimming took off 0 bases at V and 9 bases at J, with 10 bases between the two ends. The CDR3 length is 12 residues. CDR1 and CDR2 (germline): SGHRS, YFSETQ. The CDR3 loop is CASSLAGLVQYF. DNA for the CDR3: TGCGCCAGCAGCTTGGCGGGATTGGTGCAGTACTTC.

The chain joins TRBV29-1 to TRBJ1-4; perhaps TRBD1 as D (6 bases). Germline lookup yields CDR1 SQVTM and CDR2 ANQGSEA. This CDR3 has 12 amino acids. The V and J ends lost 7 bases and 12 bases respectively, with 18 bases between them. As DNA, the CDR3 is TGCAGCGCGGGGACACCGTCAAAGGAACTGTTTTTT. Its translation is CSAGTPSKELFF. The whole variable domain, filled in from reference TRBV29-1 and TRBJ1-4, reads SAVISQKPSRDICQRGTSLTIQCQVDSQVTMMFWYRQQPGQSLTLIATANQGSEATYESGFVIDKFPISRPNLTFSTLTVSNMSPEDSSIYLCSAGTPSKELFFGSGTQLSVL.

The chain joins TRBV11-2 to TRBJ2-7; D remains ambiguous. CDR1 SGHAT and CDR2 FQNNGV come from the germline V gene. CDR3 length: 15 amino acids. The V and J ends lost 2 bases and 5 bases respectively, with 16 bases between them. The CDR3 DNA is TGTGCCAGCAGCTTAATCCTGCCCTCACGGGACGAGCAGTACTTC. As protein: CASSLILPSRDEQYF.

V usage is TRBV10-2 and J usage is TRBJ2-1; 10 nucleotides align to TRBD2. CDR3 length: 15 residues. Germline CDR1 reads WSHSY; CDR2 reads SAAADI. The V and J ends lost 6 bases and 8 bases, in that order; junction bases with no gene match: 10. CDR3 amino acids: CASSALAGAVDEQFF. CDR3 in DNA: TGCGCCAGCAGCGCCCTAGCGGGAGCGGTTGATGAGCAGTTCTTC.